A single sample gave rise to the 30 T cell receptor beta chains below, sequenced in a study of identical twins. TCRdb reanalysed the 5' RACE reads using MiXCR and keeps one entry per CDR3 protein. The table lists 400,000 to 550,000 distinct CDR3 sequences, approximately 22% of them singletons. Separately, the same data were catalogued under a study of T cells expressing NK-cell markers.

The sequenced material came from CD4+ T cells sorted from blood. The receptors derive from a woman aged 18-30 years in good health.

The CDR3 DNA reads TGTGCCAGCAGCTTGGAGGCAGGCCCCCACGAGCAGTACTTC. Residues: CASSLEAGPHEQYF. The chain joins TRBV5-5 to TRBJ2-7; no clear D gene. In germline, CDR1 is SGHKS, CDR2 YYEKEE (reference sequence). The CDR3 is 14 amino acids. Trimming stripped 0 bases from V and 5 bases from J, with 12 bases between.

This clonotype was counted at least ten times. V usage is TRBV20-1 and J usage is TRBJ1-1; 8 positions agree with TRBD1. The length of the CDR3 is 13 residues. Germline assignment: CDR1 DFQATT and CDR2 SNEGSKA (reference sequence). The junction had 2 bases not matched to a gene; V was cut back by 5 bases and J by 0 bases. CDR3 in amino acids: CSAPGQVNTEAFF. The CDR3 DNA reads TGCAGTGCTCCGGGACAGGTGAACACTGAAGCTTTCTTT.

At least ten counts were recorded for this clonotype. The chain uses TRBV20-1 and TRBJ1-1, with 7 bases fitting TRBD1. The V segment lost 6 bases and the J segment 1 base; nucleotides outside the gene matches: 5. There are 13 residues in the CDR3. CDR1 and CDR2 (germline): DFQATT, SNEGSKA (reference sequence). CDR3 amino acids: CSATGTANTEAFF. The CDR3 nucleotides are TGCAGTGCAACCGGGACAGCGAACACTGAAGCTTTCTTT.

The chain uses TRBV20-1 and TRBJ1-1; unclear D gene. This CDR3 has 13 amino acids. Germline V gene lookup returns CDR1 DFQATT and CDR2 SNEGSKA (reference sequence). Trimming removed 1 base from V and 3 bases from J, with 9 bases in between. In nucleotides, the CDR3 is TGCAGTGCTAGAGGAGTTGGAGACACTGAAGCTTTCTTT. This gives the protein CSARGVGDTEAFF.

The chain links TRBV27 to TRBJ1-2; 9 bases map to TRBD1. V trimming: 6 bases; J trimming: 4 bases; junction bases outside the gene matches: 9. CDR1 and CDR2 (germline): MNHEY, SMNVEV (reference sequence). CDR3 length: 15 amino acids. The CDR3 loop is CASRRNPGQGYGYTF. Here the CDR3 DNA reads TGTGCCAGCAGGCGAAACCCGGGACAGGGCTATGGCTACACCTTC.

V usage is TRBV29-1 and J usage is TRBJ1-1; the D gene is possibly TRBD1 (5 bases). The CDR3 consists of 13 residues. Between the trimmed V and J ends, which lost 7 bases and 4 bases, there was a span of 16 bases. From germline, CDR1 is SQVTM and CDR2 ANQGSEA. CDR3 nucleotide sequence: TGCAGCGCCCATGCACAGCAGGGCACTGAAGCTTTCTTT. This encodes CSAHAQQGTEAFF.

The chain joins TRBV2 to TRBJ2-7, with D possibly being TRBD2 (5 bases). V gave up 7 bases and J gave up 4 bases, with 14 bases separating them. Germline lookup yields CDR1 SNHLY and CDR2 FYNNEI. CDR3 length: 13 amino acids. The DNA of the CDR3 is TGTGCCAGCACCCAACGGACTTTATACGAGCAGTACTTC. It encodes CASTQRTLYEQYF. Full variable domain (remainder filled in from reference TRBV2 and TRBJ2-7): EPEVTQTPSHQVTQMGQEVILRCVPISNHLYFYWYRQILGQKVEFLVSFYNNEISEKSEIFDDQFSVERPDGSNFTLKIRSTKLEDSAMYFCASTQRTLYEQYFGPGTRLTVT.

There are many counts of this clonotype. V gene TRBV6-5 combines with J gene TRBJ2-7; perhaps TRBD2 as D (6 bases). The CDR3 contains 15 residues. V was clipped by 2 bases and J by 2 bases, with 13 bases between them. Germline CDR1 and CDR2: MNHEY and SVGAGI. Here the CDR3 DNA reads TGTGCCAGCAGTTACCCGGGAGTTGGTGCCTACGAGCAGTACTTC. Translation: CASSYPGVGAYEQYF.

This chain uses TRBV29-1 with TRBJ1-2; D is perhaps TRBD1 (6 bases). CDR3 size: 13 residues. Germline V gives CDR1 SQVTM, CDR2 ANQGSEA. The germline V and J ends were trimmed by 4 bases and 4 bases, with 13 bases remaining between them. The CDR3, as DNA: TGCAGCGTTGGGCAGGGGCCCTCCTATGGCTACACCTTC. This codes for CSVGQGPSYGYTF.

This clonotype was counted many times. V and J are TRBV20-1 and TRBJ2-7, with D possibly being TRBD2 (6 bases). CDR3 length: 14 amino acids. Trimming removed 2 bases from V and 0 bases from J, with 11 bases in between. Germline CDR1 is DFQATT and CDR2 is SNEGSKA (reference sequence). CDR3 coding DNA: TGCAGTGCTAGATGGGGCGGGACCTCCTACGAGCAGTACTTC. Translation gives CSARWGGTSYEQYF.

This chain links TRBV20-1 with TRBJ2-1, with 8 bases that match TRBD2. CDR3 size: 15 residues. J gave up 7 bases and V 6 bases, and 14 bases lay outside the gene matches. Germline V gene lookup returns CDR1 DFQATT and CDR2 SNEGSKA (reference sequence). The chain's CDR3 is CSAPDWAGGRNEQFF. The CDR3 bases are TGCAGTGCGCCCGACTGGGCGGGGGGCAGGAATGAGCAGTTCTTC.

This CDR3 is CASSYSVASGGSTDTQYF. The CDR3 bases are TGTGCCAGCAGTTACTCGGTGGCCAGCGGGGGTAGCACAGATACGCAGTATTTT. V usage is TRBV6-5 and J usage is TRBJ2-3, with 8 bases matching TRBD2. Germline V gives CDR1 MNHEY, CDR2 SVGAGI. Trimming at V came to 0 bases and at J to 0 bases, leaving 8 bases not matched to a gene. The CDR3 consists of 18 residues.

This chain connects TRBV25-1 to TRBJ2-1; 12 bases match TRBD2. Germline V gene sequence: CDR1 MGHDK, CDR2 SYGVNS. Unmatched junction bases numbered 4, after V lost 3 bases and J lost 7 bases. The CDR3 length is 15 residues. The CDR3 nucleotides are TGTGCCAGCAGTGATGCGACTAGCGGGAGAAATGAGCAGTTCTTC. Residues: CASSDATSGRNEQFF.

In its sample, this clonotype was seen many times. The chain combines TRBV6-5 with TRBJ1-4; D unresolved. Germline-derived CDR1 and CDR2 are MNHEY and SVGAGI. The CDR3 length is 12 residues. V gave up 7 bases and J gave up 8 bases, with 11 bases separating them. The CDR3 region has the DNA TGTGCCAGCAAGAGGGCAGGCGAAAAACTGTTTTTT. It specifies CASKRAGEKLFF.

CDR3 in amino acids: CACRRGNYGYTF. CDR3 bases: TGTGCCTGCAGACGGGGAAACTATGGCTACACCTTC. This chain links TRBV30 with TRBJ1-2; D gene uncertain. V lost 6 bases and J lost 2, with 10 bases in between. The CDR3 length is 12 residues. Germline lookup yields CDR1 GTSNPN and CDR2 SVGIG (reference sequence).

This clonotype has just a few counts. This chain uses TRBV12-3 or TRBV12-4 with TRBJ1-1; 9 nucleotides match TRBD1. The CDR3 is 14 residues long. Losses at the gene ends were 5 bases for V and 5 bases for J; bases not matched to a gene: 6. DNA for the CDR3: TGTGCCAGCAGTCCCCGGGACAGGGAAACTGAAGCTTTCTTT. Translating it yields CASSPRDRETEAFF.

This clonotype was counted only a few times. The chain uses TRBV7-2 and TRBJ1-1; 7 bases are a match to TRBD1. CDR3 length equals 17 residues. The J segment lost 1 base and the V segment lost 5 bases, leaving 13 bases of the junction unmatched. Germline CDR1 and CDR2: SGHTA and FQGNSA. CDR3 nucleotides: TGTGCCAGCAGCCGACGACAGGGAATGGGGACGAACACTGAAGCTTTCTTT. Translating gives CASSRRQGMGTNTEAFF.

This clonotype occurred a few times. The genes are TRBV4-3 and TRBJ2-1; D is tentatively TRBD1 or TRBD2 (6 bases each). V was pared by 0 bases and J by 1 base, with 10 bases between. Germline CDR1 LGHNA, CDR2 YSLEER. The CDR3 has 16 amino acids. The CDR3 sequence is CASSQEGGGSYNEQFF. CDR3 DNA sequence: TGCGCCAGCAGCCAAGAAGGAGGGGGGTCCTACAATGAGCAGTTCTTC.

The chain joins TRBV20-1 to TRBJ1-1; possibly TRBD1 for D (6 bases). The CDR3 consists of 13 residues. V was clipped by 2 bases and J by 5 bases, with 12 bases between them. The germline V gene encodes CDR1 DFQATT and CDR2 SNEGSKA (reference sequence). This chain's CDR3 is CSARPAQGTEAFF. The CDR3 bases are TGCAGTGCTAGACCGGCCCAGGGGACTGAAGCTTTCTTT.

This clonotype was detected only a few times. V usage is TRBV5-1 and J usage is TRBJ2-3; a weak D match, TRBD2 (6 bases). Trimming pared 2 bases from V and 2 bases from J, leaving 15 bases between. This CDR3 is built from 16 residues. The germline V gene has CDR1 SGHRS and CDR2 YFSETQ. The CDR3 coding sequence is TGCGCCAGCAGCTTTTCTGCGGGAACCTACACAGATACGCAGTATTTT. It encodes CASSFSAGTYTDTQYF.

V and J are TRBV27 and TRBJ2-3; either TRBD1 or TRBD2 may fit D (5 bases each). V gave up 5 bases and J gave up 5 bases, with 20 bases separating them. CDR1 and CDR2 from the germline V gene are MNHEY and SMNVEV (reference sequence). This CDR3 comprises 16 residues. CDR3 sequence reads: CASSPHPGPSEDTQYF. As DNA, the CDR3 is TGTGCCAGCAGTCCTCACCCGGGACCCAGCGAAGATACGCAGTATTTT.

This clonotype occurred a few times. As DNA, the CDR3 is TGCAGTGCTAGACTAGCGGAAGAGACCCAGTACTTC. Translation: CSARLAEETQYF. The chain couples TRBV20-1 to TRBJ2-5; 7 bases map to TRBD2. Germline trimming cut 2 bases from V and 3 bases from J; bases unmatched to any gene: 0. This CDR3 is 12 amino acids long. Germline loops: CDR1 DFQATT, CDR2 SNEGSKA (reference sequence).

The table lists this clonotype with a few counts. The chain joins TRBV5-1 to TRBJ2-7, with 12 positions matching TRBD2. Germline-derived CDR1 and CDR2 are SGHRS and YFSETQ. The CDR3 loop spans 15 amino acids. The J segment lost 0 bases and the V segment lost 7 bases, leaving 5 bases of the junction unmatched. The CDR3 region has the DNA TGCGCCAGCGGCCTGACTAGCGGGAGCTCCTACGAGCAGTACTTC. Translation gives CASGLTSGSSYEQYF.

V is TRBV7-9 and J is TRBJ2-3; D might be TRBD2 (6 bases). Trimming took 5 bases from V and 5 from J, leaving 11 bases between them. Germline V CDR1 and CDR2: SEHNR, FQNEAQ (reference sequence). This CDR3 region has 13 residues. The CDR3 nucleotides are TGTGCCAGCAGCCCACCGGGACTAGATACGCAGTATTTT. This gives the protein CASSPPGLDTQYF.

The rearrangement links TRBV6-1 to TRBJ1-2, with TRBD1 identical over 11 bases. The CDR3 spans 15 residues. Germline V gene lookup returns CDR1 MNHNS and CDR2 SASEGT. Unmatched junction bases numbered 4, after V lost 7 bases and J lost 0 bases. CDR3 DNA: TGTGCCAGCATCCGGGACAGGGGGTCTAACTATGGCTACACCTTC. Protein: CASIRDRGSNYGYTF.

This clonotype turned up a few times. V and J are TRBV3-1 and TRBJ2-7; the D gene is possibly TRBD2 (5 bases). This CDR3 is 15 amino acids long. Germline V gene sequence: CDR1 LGHDT, CDR2 YNNKEL (reference sequence). V was cut by 2 bases and J by 2 bases, with 13 bases left in between. CDR3 sequence: CASSQSAASPYEQYF. CDR3 DNA: TGTGCCAGCAGCCAATCAGCGGCCAGTCCCTACGAGCAGTACTTC.

This chain uses TRBV5-1 with TRBJ2-5, with 7 bases lining up with TRBD1. V lost 4 bases, J lost 5 bases, and 11 bases stayed unmatched. Per germline, CDR1 SGHRS and CDR2 YFSETQ. CDR3 length: 15 residues. DNA of the CDR3: TGCGCCAGCAGCCCCCAAGACAGGGCACGGGAGACCCAGTACTTC. Its protein product is CASSPQDRARETQYF.

This clonotype was picked up a small number of times. The rearrangement uses TRBV5-1 and TRBJ2-1, with D unresolved. V was cut by 6 bases and J by 0 bases, with 10 bases left in between. CDR3 size: 14 residues. Germline-derived CDR1 and CDR2 are SGHRS and YFSETQ. CDR3 loop: CASTLNPSYNEQFF. CDR3 nucleotide sequence: TGCGCCAGCACCCTAAACCCCTCCTACAATGAGCAGTTCTTC.

This clonotype was recorded a few times. The J gene is TRBJ2-1, the V gene TRBV29-1; D is possibly TRBD2 (6 bases). V lost 0 bases and J lost 7, with 16 bases in between. CDR1 and CDR2 (germline): SQVTM, ANQGSEA. This CDR3 is 15 amino acids long. As DNA, the CDR3 is TGCAGCGTTGAAGACGGGAGCGGGCCTTGGAATGAGCAGTTCTTC. Residues: CSVEDGSGPWNEQFF.

This clonotype was seen a handful of times. The chain is built from TRBV20-1 and TRBJ2-2, with D possibly matching TRBD2 (6 bases). Germline V gene sequence: CDR1 DFQATT, CDR2 SNEGSKA (reference sequence). The CDR3 has 13 residues. V lost 1 base, J lost 6 bases, and 9 bases lay in between. Here the CDR3 reads CSARGREPGELFF. CDR3 DNA sequence: TGCAGTGCTAGAGGTCGGGAGCCCGGGGAGCTGTTTTTT.